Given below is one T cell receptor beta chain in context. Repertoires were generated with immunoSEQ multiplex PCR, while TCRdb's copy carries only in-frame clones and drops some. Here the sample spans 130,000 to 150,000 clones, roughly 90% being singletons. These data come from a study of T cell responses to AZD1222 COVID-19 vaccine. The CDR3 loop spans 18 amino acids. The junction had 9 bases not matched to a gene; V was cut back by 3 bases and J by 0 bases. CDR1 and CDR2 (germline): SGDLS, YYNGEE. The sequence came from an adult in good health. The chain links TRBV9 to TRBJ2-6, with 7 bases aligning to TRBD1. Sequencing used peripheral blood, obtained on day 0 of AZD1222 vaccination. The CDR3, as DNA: TGTGCCAGCAGCGCCCGGGACAGAGGAAGCTCTGGGGCCAACGTCCTGACTTTC. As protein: CASSARDRGSSGANVLTF.